This T cell receptor (beta chain) stems from a study of post-analysis software for immune sequencing data. General study findings and limits: About 5 TRBV segments were significantly more frequent in patients than in controls. TRBV5-6, TRBV5-1 and TRBV20-1 were among these segments.

Presence of unique molecular identifiers characterized the TCR beta cDNA libraries. MiXCR, applied by TCRdb to the PCR reads, yields one record per CDR3 protein. Of roughly 580,000 distinct CDR3 sequences in the sample, 44% were seen once. In regard to this clonotype: Its antigen is undetermined.

CDR1 LGHNA and CDR2 YNFKEQ come from the germline V gene. V was trimmed by 0 bases and J by 4 bases, leaving 12 bases between them. The CDR3 totals 15 residues. Sequenced input: blood. The source of this sequence is a girl aged 10 to 17 with multiple sclerosis. The genes are TRBV4-2 and TRBJ2-5; tentatively, D is TRBD1 or TRBD2 (5 bases each). DNA of the CDR3: TGTGCCAGCAGCCAAGATCTCCGAGGGGTAGAGACCCAGTACTTC. This encodes CASSQDLRGVETQYF.